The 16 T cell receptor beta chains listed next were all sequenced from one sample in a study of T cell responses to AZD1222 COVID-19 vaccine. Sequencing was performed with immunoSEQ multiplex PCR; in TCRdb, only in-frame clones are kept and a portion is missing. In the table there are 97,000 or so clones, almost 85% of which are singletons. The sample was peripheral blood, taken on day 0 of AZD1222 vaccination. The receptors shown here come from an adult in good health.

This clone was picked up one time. For the CDR3, the DNA is TGTGCCAGCAGCTTAGCTAGGGGGCAGCCCCAGCATTTT. The encoded protein is CASSLARGQPQHF. This chain joins TRBV7-9 and TRBJ1-5; perhaps TRBD1 as D (6 bases). V lost 0 bases, J lost 7 bases, and 7 bases lay in between. The CDR3 is 13 residues long. Germline V CDR1 and CDR2: SEHNR, FQNEAQ (reference sequence).

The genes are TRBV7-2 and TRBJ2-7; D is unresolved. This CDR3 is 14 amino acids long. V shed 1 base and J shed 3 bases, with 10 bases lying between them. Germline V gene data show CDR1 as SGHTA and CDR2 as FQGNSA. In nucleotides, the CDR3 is TGTGCCAGCAGCTTAGTAAGTTTTCTCTACGAGCAGTACTTC. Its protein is CASSLVSFLYEQYF.

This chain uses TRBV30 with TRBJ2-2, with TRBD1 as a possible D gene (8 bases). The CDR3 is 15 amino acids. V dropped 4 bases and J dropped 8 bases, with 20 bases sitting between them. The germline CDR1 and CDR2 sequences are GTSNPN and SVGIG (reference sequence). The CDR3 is CAWKRDRTFNGELFF. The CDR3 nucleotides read TGTGCCTGGAAGCGGGACAGGACCTTTAATGGGGAGCTGTTTTTT.

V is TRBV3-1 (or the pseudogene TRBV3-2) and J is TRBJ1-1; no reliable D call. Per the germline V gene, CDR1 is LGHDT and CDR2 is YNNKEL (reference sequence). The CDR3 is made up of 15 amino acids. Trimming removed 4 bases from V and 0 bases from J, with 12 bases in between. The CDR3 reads CASSPVPVLNTEAFF. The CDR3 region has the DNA TGTGCCAGCAGCCCCGTTCCAGTTTTGAACACTGAAGCTTTCTTT.

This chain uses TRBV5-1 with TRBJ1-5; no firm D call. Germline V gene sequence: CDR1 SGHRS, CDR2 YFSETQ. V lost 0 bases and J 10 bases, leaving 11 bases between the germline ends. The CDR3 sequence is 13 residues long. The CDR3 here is CASSLEQSSPQHF. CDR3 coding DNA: TGCGCCAGCAGCTTGGAACAGTCGAGTCCCCAGCATTTT.

CDR3 coding DNA: TGTGCCAGCAAGCAGGGGACCAGCAATCAGCCCCAGCATTTT. Translation gives CASKQGTSNQPQHF. The chain employs TRBV2 and TRBJ1-5, with TRBD1 as a possible D gene (6 bases). V shed 7 bases and J shed 1 base, with 11 bases lying between them. CDR3 length equals 14 residues. Germline loops: CDR1 SNHLY, CDR2 FYNNEI.

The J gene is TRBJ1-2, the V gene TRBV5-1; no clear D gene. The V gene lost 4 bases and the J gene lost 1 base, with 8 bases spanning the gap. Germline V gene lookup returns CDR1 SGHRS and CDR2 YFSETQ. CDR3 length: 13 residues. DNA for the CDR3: TGCGCCAGCAGCCTGGACGATAACTATGGCTACACCTTC. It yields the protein CASSLDDNYGYTF. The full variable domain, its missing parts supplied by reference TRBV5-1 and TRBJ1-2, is KAGVTQTPRYLIKTRGQQVTLSCSPISGHRSVSWYQQTPGQGLQFLFEYFSETQRNKGNFPGRFSGRQFSNSRSEMNVSTLELGDSALYLCASSLDDNYGYTFGSGTRLTVV.

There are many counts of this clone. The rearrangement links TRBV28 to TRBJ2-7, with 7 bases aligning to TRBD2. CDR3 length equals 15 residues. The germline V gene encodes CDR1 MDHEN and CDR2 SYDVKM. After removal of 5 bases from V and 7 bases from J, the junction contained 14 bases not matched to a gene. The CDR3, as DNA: TGTGCCAGCAGTCTTTTTCGACTAGCCCGTCAAGAGCAGTACTTC. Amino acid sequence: CASSLFRLARQEQYF.

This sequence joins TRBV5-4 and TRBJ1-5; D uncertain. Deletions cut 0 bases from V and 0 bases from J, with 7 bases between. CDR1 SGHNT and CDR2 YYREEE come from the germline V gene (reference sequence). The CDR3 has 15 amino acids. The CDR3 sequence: CASSLDGNSNQPQHF. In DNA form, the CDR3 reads TGTGCCAGCAGCTTGGACGGGAATAGCAATCAGCCCCAGCATTTT.

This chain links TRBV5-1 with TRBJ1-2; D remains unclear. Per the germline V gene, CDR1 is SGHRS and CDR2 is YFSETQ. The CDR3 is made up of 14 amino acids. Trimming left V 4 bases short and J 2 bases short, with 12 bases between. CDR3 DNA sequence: TGCGCCAGCAGCGGCGGGTCTCTCAACTATGGCTACACCTTC. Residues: CASSGGSLNYGYTF.

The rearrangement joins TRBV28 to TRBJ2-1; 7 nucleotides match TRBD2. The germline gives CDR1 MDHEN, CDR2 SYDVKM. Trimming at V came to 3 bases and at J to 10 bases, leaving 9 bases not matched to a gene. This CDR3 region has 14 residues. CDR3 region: CASSLLKSGAEQFF. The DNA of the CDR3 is TGTGCCAGCAGTTTGTTGAAAAGCGGGGCCGAGCAGTTCTTC.

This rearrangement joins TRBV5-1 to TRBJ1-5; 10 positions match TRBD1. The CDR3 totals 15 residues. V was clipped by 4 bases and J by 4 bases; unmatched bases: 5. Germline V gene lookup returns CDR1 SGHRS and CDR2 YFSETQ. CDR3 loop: CASSPGTGENQPQHF. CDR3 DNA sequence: TGCGCCAGCAGCCCGGGGACAGGGGAGAATCAGCCCCAGCATTTT. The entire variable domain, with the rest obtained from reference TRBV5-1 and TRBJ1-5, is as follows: KAGVTQTPRYLIKTRGQQVTLSCSPISGHRSVSWYQQTPGQGLQFLFEYFSETQRNKGNFPGRFSGRQFSNSRSEMNVSTLELGDSALYLCASSPGTGENQPQHFGDGTRLSIL.

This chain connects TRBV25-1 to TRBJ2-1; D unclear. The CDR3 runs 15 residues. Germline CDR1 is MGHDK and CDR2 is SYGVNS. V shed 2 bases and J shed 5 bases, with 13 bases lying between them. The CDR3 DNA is TGTGCCAGCAGTGAAGTGGGGTTCCTAAACAATGAGCAGTTCTTC. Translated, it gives CASSEVGFLNNEQFF.

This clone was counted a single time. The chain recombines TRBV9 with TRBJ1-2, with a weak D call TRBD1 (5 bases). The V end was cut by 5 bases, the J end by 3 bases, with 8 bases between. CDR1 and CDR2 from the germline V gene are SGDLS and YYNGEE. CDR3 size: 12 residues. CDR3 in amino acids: CASRGVDYGYTF. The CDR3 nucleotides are TGTGCCAGCAGGGGGGTAGACTATGGCTACACCTTC. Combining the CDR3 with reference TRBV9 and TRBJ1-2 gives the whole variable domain DSGVTQTPKHLITATGQRVTLRCSPRSGDLSVYWYQQSLDQGLQFLIQYYNGEERAKGNILERFSAQQFPDLHSELNLSSLELGDSALYFCASRGVDYGYTFGSGTRLTVV.

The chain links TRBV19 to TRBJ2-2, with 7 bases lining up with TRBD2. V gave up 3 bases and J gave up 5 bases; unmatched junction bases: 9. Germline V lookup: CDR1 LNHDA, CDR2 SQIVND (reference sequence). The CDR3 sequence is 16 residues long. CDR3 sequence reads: CASSMLGGGRTGELFF. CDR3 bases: TGTGCCAGTAGTATGCTGGGCGGGGGTAGGACCGGGGAGCTGTTTTTT.

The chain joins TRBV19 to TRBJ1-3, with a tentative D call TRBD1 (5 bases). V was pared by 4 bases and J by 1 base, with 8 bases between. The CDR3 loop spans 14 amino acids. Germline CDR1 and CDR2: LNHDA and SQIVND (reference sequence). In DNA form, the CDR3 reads TGTGCCAGTAGTAACCAGGGTTCTGGAAACACCATATATTTT. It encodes CASSNQGSGNTIYF.